Following are 14 T cell receptor beta chains from one sample sequenced in a study of blood T cells in healthy people across ages. Alongside a J-beta primer mix, a sample-barcoded 5' primer served in a second PCR lasting about 6 to 11 cycles. TCRdb fed the 5' RACE reads into MiXCR, producing one record per CDR3 protein. The table includes approximately 670,000 distinct CDR3 sequences, roughly 43% detected once. The sequenced material came from blood. These receptors originate from an elderly man in good health.

The chain joins TRBV6-5 to TRBJ1-2, with D perhaps TRBD1 (6 bases). V was trimmed by 5 bases and J by 8 bases, leaving 15 bases between them. CDR1 MNHEY and CDR2 SVGAGI come from the germline V gene. The length of the CDR3 is 13 residues. CDR3 sequence (DNA): TGTGCCAGCAGTGAACAGGGATACGAGGGCTACACCTTC. This codes for CASSEQGYEGYTF.

This clonotype was counted at least ten times. The chain couples TRBV28 to TRBJ2-7, with 8 bases identical to TRBD2. The CDR3 has 14 amino acids. Per the germline V gene, CDR1 is MDHEN and CDR2 is SYDVKM. The V and J ends lost 10 bases and 4 bases, in that order; junction bases with no gene match: 12. CDR3 sequence reads: CATYAREGRYEQYF. DNA for the CDR3: TGTGCCACCTACGCTCGGGAGGGCAGGTACGAGCAGTACTTC.

This chain joins TRBV20-1 and TRBJ1-6, with no clear D. V lost 1 base, J lost 0 bases, and 10 bases lay in between. The germline V gene encodes CDR1 DFQATT and CDR2 SNEGSKA (reference sequence). The CDR3 loop spans 16 amino acids. CDR3 region: CSARVGRSSYNSPLHF. The CDR3 nucleotides are TGCAGTGCTAGAGTGGGGAGAAGCTCCTATAATTCACCCCTCCACTTT.

The sample holds a few counts of this clonotype. The chain joins TRBV5-1 to TRBJ1-5, with D uncertain. CDR1 is SGHRS and CDR2 is YFSETQ in the germline V gene. This CDR3 region has 14 residues. V dropped 3 bases and J dropped 5 bases, with 12 bases sitting between them. The CDR3 loop reads CASSWGGSDQPQHF. CDR3 nucleotides: TGCGCCAGCAGCTGGGGAGGTAGTGATCAGCCCCAGCATTTT. The full variable domain, with the rest looked up from reference TRBV5-1 and TRBJ1-5, is KAGVTQTPRYLIKTRGQQVTLSCSPISGHRSVSWYQQTPGQGLQFLFEYFSETQRNKGNFPGRFSGRQFSNSRSEMNVSTLELGDSALYLCASSWGGSDQPQHFGDGTRLSIL.

On this clonotype: A read error is possible here, since a much larger clone lies one base away. The chain joins TRBV21-1 to TRBJ2-1; the table names TRBD2, a call not compared with the DNA. TRBV21-1 is a recognized pseudogene. The CDR3 loop spans 14 amino acids. In nucleotides, the CDR3 is TGTGCCAGCAGCAAAGTAGTGGGCCCTGAAACGCAGTTCTTC. It encodes CASSKVVGPETQFF.

This clonotype showed up many times. The V call is TRBV7-2, the J call TRBJ2-7; possibly TRBD1 for D (5 bases). Germline CDR1 reads SGHTA; CDR2 reads FQGNSA. This CDR3 has 13 amino acids. The ends were cut back, 8 bases at V and 3 bases at J, with 14 bases in the middle. For the CDR3, the DNA is TGTGCCAGCCTCCCGGACACTGTCTACGAGCAGTACTTC. It yields the protein CASLPDTVYEQYF.

Many counts were recorded for this clonotype. The genes are TRBV7-2 and TRBJ2-7, with 10 bases that match TRBD2. Looked up from germline, CDR1 is SGHTA and CDR2 is FQGNSA. The CDR3 length is 17 residues. V dropped 4 bases and J dropped 1; count of bases not matched to a gene: 10. The CDR3 sequence is CASSSGGLAIPSYEQYF. DNA of the CDR3: TGTGCCAGCAGCTCTGGGGGACTAGCGATTCCTTCCTACGAGCAGTACTTC.

This clonotype has at least ten counts. The chain recombines TRBV7-2 with TRBJ2-3, with D hard to call. The V gene's germline CDR1 is SGHTA and CDR2 FQGNSA. This CDR3 has 11 amino acids. The V end was cut by 3 bases, the J end by 2 bases, with 0 bases between. The CDR3 sequence: CASSFTDTQYF. The DNA of the CDR3 is TGTGCCAGCAGCTTCACAGATACGCAGTATTTT.

This rearrangement joins TRBV5-1 to TRBJ2-5; TRBD2 agrees at 10 bases. V shed 0 bases and J 11 bases; nucleotides not matched to a gene: 13. This CDR3 is 16 amino acids long. The germline V gene has CDR1 SGHRS and CDR2 YFSETQ. The CDR3 nucleotides read TGCGCCAGCAGCTTGGTCCTAGCGGGAGAGGGTAATGAGCAGTACTTC. This sequence encodes CASSLVLAGEGNEQYF. Supplemented by reference TRBV5-1 and TRBJ2-5, the full variable domain reads KAGVTQTPRYLIKTRGQQVTLSCSPISGHRSVSWYQQTPGQGLQFLFEYFSETQRNKGNFPGRFSGRQFSNSRSEMNVSTLELGDSALYLCASSLVLAGEGNEQYFGPGTRLLVL.

The rearrangement uses TRBV27 and TRBJ2-5; 12 bases align to TRBD2. The end of the DNA is better explained by TRBJ2-1, so the J call may be wrong. Germline lookup yields CDR1 MNHEY and CDR2 SMNVEV (reference sequence). CDR3 length: 15 residues. CDR3 DNA: TGTGCCAGCAGTCCCGCTAGCGGGGGGGCCGAGACCCAGTTCTTC. Its translation is CASSPASGGAETQFF.

A few counts support this clonotype. The V and J genes are TRBV27 and TRBJ2-7; weak D call: TRBD1 (6 bases). CDR3 length: 15 amino acids. Germline V gene lookup returns CDR1 MNHEY and CDR2 SMNVEV (reference sequence). Between the trimmed V and J ends, which lost 9 bases and 3 bases, there was a span of 21 bases. For the CDR3, the DNA is TGTGCCAGTTCATTCAAAATAGGACAGTACTACGAGCAGTACTTC. Translation: CASSFKIGQYYEQYF.

The chain carries TRBV12-5 and TRBJ2-3; 15 bases match TRBD2. There are 22 residues in the CDR3. Unmatched junction bases numbered 23, after V lost 5 bases and J lost 5 bases. Looked up from germline, CDR1 is LGHNT and CDR2 is FRNRAP. The CDR3 nucleotides are TGTGCTAGTGGTCCTGGACTAGCGGGAGGGCCCGGGGCCGGAGAGTGGGAAGATACGCAGTATTTT. Protein product: CASGPGLAGGPGAGEWEDTQYF.

This clonotype was seen at least ten times. This chain uses TRBV2 with TRBJ2-7, with 9 nucleotides matching TRBD1. The trim removed 11 bases at V and 5 bases at J, leaving 7 bases unmatched. Germline assignment: CDR1 SNHLY and CDR2 FYNNEI. This CDR3 has 12 residues. CDR3 in DNA: TGTGCCTTGGGGACAGGGAGGAACGAGCAGTACTTC. This sequence encodes CALGTGRNEQYF. The full variable domain, with the rest looked up from reference TRBV2 and TRBJ2-7, is EPEVTQTPSHQVTQMGQEVILRCVPISNHLYFYWYRQILGQKVEFLVSFYNNEISEKSEIFDDQFSVERPDGSNFTLKIRSTKLEDSAMYFCALGTGRNEQYFGPGTRLTVT.

The V call is TRBV2, the J call TRBJ2-1, with unresolved D. Trimming took 4 bases from V and 0 from J, leaving 10 bases between them. The CDR3 length is 15 residues. Germline CDR1 reads SNHLY; CDR2 reads FYNNEI. As DNA, the CDR3 is TGTGCCAGCAGTGTACAGCCTAGCTCCTACAATGAGCAGTTCTTC. Protein product: CASSVQPSSYNEQFF.